This entry lists 21 T cell receptor beta chains sequenced from one sample in a study of spatial heterogeneity in lung cancer. TCRdb reanalysed the 5' RACE reads using MiXCR and keeps one entry per CDR3 protein. This sample has more than 30,000 distinct CDR3 sequences, with roughly 5% found just once. Indicated time point: sample taken at primary tumor resection. Unsorted tumor, nontumor lung tissue or cryopreserved PBMC supplied the whole RNA. This sample comprised PBMCs, obtained at surgery. The receptors were sampled from a female donor with early-stage non-small cell lung cancer.

This clonotype has at least ten counts. The rearrangement links TRBV5-1 to TRBJ2-6, with D perhaps being TRBD1 or TRBD2 (6 bases each). V was clipped by 5 bases and J by 2 bases, with 17 bases between them. This CDR3 is 17 amino acids long. The germline V gene has CDR1 SGHRS and CDR2 YFSETQ. CDR3 loop: CASSFGTGATGANVLTF. In DNA, the CDR3 is TGCGCCAGCAGTTTTGGGACGGGGGCAACTGGGGCCAACGTCCTGACTTTC.

This clonotype was observed at least ten times. CDR3 DNA: TGCGCCAGCAGGTGGACAGGGACGAACACTGAAGCTTTCTTT. Amino acid sequence: CASRWTGTNTEAFF. The chain couples TRBV5-1 to TRBJ1-1; 8 bases match TRBD1. J was trimmed by 1 base and V by 5 bases; bases with no gene match: 4. The CDR3 extends over 14 amino acids. Germline CDR1 and CDR2: SGHRS and YFSETQ.

V gene TRBV18 combines with J gene TRBJ1-2; a possible D gene is TRBD1 (5 bases). From germline, CDR1 is KGHSH and CDR2 LQKENI. The V end was cut by 2 bases, the J end by 6 bases, with 10 bases between. This CDR3 spans 13 amino acids. In nucleotides, the CDR3 is TGTGCCAGCTCACCAAGGCAGGACAATGGCTACACCTTC. This codes for CASSPRQDNGYTF.

In this sample, this clonotype turned up many times. At one boundary the junction diverges from the germline segment, which might be a read error. V is TRBV4-2 and J is TRBJ1-3, with D unresolved. Germline CDR1 LGHNA, CDR2 YNFKEQ. The CDR3 totals 15 residues. This CDR3 reads CASSQELPSGNTIYF. In nucleotides, the CDR3 is TGTGCCAGCAGCCAAGAATTGCCATCTGGGAACACCATATATTTT.

This clonotype was seen ten or more times. This chain uses TRBV7-2 with TRBJ2-7; TRBD1 matches at 7 bases. Trimming cost V 3 bases and J 2 bases; bases outside gene matches: 4. The germline V gene encodes CDR1 SGHTA and CDR2 FQGNSA. This CDR3 has 14 amino acids. CDR3 in DNA: TGTGCCAGCAGCTTGTCGGGACAGACCTACGAGCAGTACTTC. The encoded protein is CASSLSGQTYEQYF.

This clonotype was counted many times. The V and J genes are TRBV13 and TRBJ1-2; no definite D call. The germline V and J ends were trimmed by 4 bases and 0 bases, with 21 bases remaining between them. The CDR3 extends over 18 amino acids. Per the germline V gene, CDR1 is PRHDT and CDR2 is FYEKMQ (reference sequence). DNA of the CDR3: TGTGCCAGCAGCTCGGGTACCGGCGGACTAACCGCTAACTATGGCTACACCTTC. It is translated as CASSSGTGGLTANYGYTF.

This clonotype was observed at least ten times. The chain couples TRBV28 to TRBJ2-7; 9 bases match TRBD2. The CDR3 covers 14 residues. V shed 2 bases, J shed 7 bases, and the junction held 6 bases outside the gene matches. Germline V gene lookup returns CDR1 MDHEN and CDR2 SYDVKM. The CDR3 region has the DNA TGTGCCAGCAGTTTACGCGGGGGGGCGGAGGAGCAGTACTTC. Translated: CASSLRGGAEEQYF.

At least ten counts were recorded for this clonotype. V usage is TRBV7-9 and J usage is TRBJ1-2; D is possibly TRBD1 (5 bases). Germline-derived CDR1 and CDR2 are SEHNR and FQNEAQ (reference sequence). The CDR3 has 12 amino acids. Trimming pared 10 bases from V and 1 base from J, leaving 10 bases between. The CDR3 DNA reads as TGTGCCACCGGACAAAGTAACTATGGCTACACCTTC. Protein: CATGQSNYGYTF.

This clonotype was counted ten times or more. The rearrangement links TRBV6-2 or TRBV6-3 to TRBJ2-3; D unresolved. V lost 8 bases and J lost 2, with 14 bases in between. There are 14 residues in the CDR3. Per the germline V gene, CDR1 is MNHEY and CDR2 is SVGEGT. CDR3 residues: CASGYGSYTDTQYF. CDR3 in DNA: TGTGCCAGCGGATATGGTAGCTACACAGATACGCAGTATTTT.

This clonotype was observed many times. The chain employs TRBV19 and TRBJ2-6; TRBD1 matches 8 bases. In germline, CDR1 is LNHDA, CDR2 SQIVND (reference sequence). The CDR3 has 18 residues. J gave up 0 bases and V 4 bases, and 8 bases lay outside the gene matches. Written as DNA, the CDR3 is TGTGCCAGTAGTACTTTCGGGACAGGCCGCTCTGGGGCCAACGTCCTGACTTTC. Its protein product is CASSTFGTGRSGANVLTF.

The CDR3 coding sequence is TGTGCCAGCAGTGATAGGGAGGAGACTGAAGCTTTCTTT. The encoded protein is CASSDREETEAFF. The chain uses TRBV2 and TRBJ1-1; D remains ambiguous. The CDR3 consists of 13 residues. Germline CDR1 reads SNHLY; CDR2 reads FYNNEI. V was cut by 3 bases and J by 5 bases, with 10 bases left in between.

There are many counts of this clonotype. This chain joins TRBV5-1 and TRBJ2-2; possible D gene TRBD2, 6 bases. Germline CDR1 is SGHRS and CDR2 is YFSETQ. V lost 0 bases, J lost 4 bases, and 7 bases lay in between. The CDR3 covers 14 residues. CDR3 nucleotides: TGCGCCAGCAGCTTGGCCGGGAGCACCGGGGAGCTGTTTTTT. This encodes CASSLAGSTGELFF.

This clonotype occurred a few times. The chain joins TRBV12-3 or TRBV12-4 to TRBJ2-7; 10 bases align to TRBD2. There are 15 residues in the CDR3. The V and J ends lost 6 bases and 0 bases, in that order; junction bases with no gene match: 5. The chain's CDR3 is CASSVSGGASYEQYF. As DNA, the CDR3 is TGTGCCAGCAGCGTAAGCGGGGGGGCCTCCTACGAGCAGTACTTC.

This clonotype was found many times. The chain uses TRBV7-6 and TRBJ2-3; D remains ambiguous. From germline, CDR1 is SGHVS and CDR2 FNYEAQ. Trimming took 2 bases from V and 1 from J, leaving 13 bases between them. The CDR3 has 16 residues. CDR3 sequence: CASSLNARPGTDTQYF. For the CDR3, the DNA is TGTGCCAGCAGCTTAAACGCCAGGCCGGGCACAGATACGCAGTATTTT.

This chain connects TRBV5-1 to TRBJ2-2; D is ambiguous. CDR3 length equals 15 residues. Trimming pared 4 bases from V and 0 bases from J, leaving 10 bases between. The germline V gene has CDR1 SGHRS and CDR2 YFSETQ. For the CDR3, the DNA is TGCGCCAGCAGCCTGGACGGAGCGAACACCGGGGAGCTGTTTTTT. This codes for CASSLDGANTGELFF.

This clonotype is medium-sized (0.01 to 0.1%) in the sample. This rearrangement joins TRBV20-1 to TRBJ2-7; 10 bases align to TRBD1. The CDR3 has 14 residues. V was clipped by 0 bases and J by 6 bases; unmatched bases: 5. Germline V CDR1 and CDR2: DFQATT, SNEGSKA (reference sequence). The CDR3 sequence: CSARDPGTGVEQYF. CDR3 DNA: TGCAGTGCTAGAGATCCGGGGACAGGGGTCGAGCAGTACTTC.

In its sample, this clonotype was seen many times. The chain combines TRBV10-3 with TRBJ1-3; D remains unclear. Between the trimmed V and J ends, which lost 5 bases and 4 bases, there was a span of 3 bases. CDR3 length: 11 amino acids. Per the germline V gene, CDR1 is ENHRY and CDR2 is SYGVKD. CDR3 sequence reads: CAISMGNTIYF. CDR3 in DNA: TGTGCCATCAGTATGGGAAACACCATATATTTT.

Ten or more counts support this clonotype. The chain carries TRBV10-1 and TRBJ2-1, with D hard to call. Germline CDR1 is WNHNN and CDR2 is SYGVQD (reference sequence). CDR3 length equals 15 residues. Trimming removed 4 bases from V and 0 bases from J, with 10 bases in between. The CDR3 nucleotides are TGCGCCAGCAGTGCAGGCTTACACTCCTACAATGAGCAGTTCTTC. Amino acid sequence: CASSAGLHSYNEQFF.

This clonotype occurred many times. This rearrangement joins TRBV5-4 to TRBJ2-1, with TRBD1 identical over 11 bases. The V gene's germline CDR1 is SGHNT and CDR2 YYREEE (reference sequence). V was pared by 5 bases and J by 7 bases, with 5 bases of the junction left unmatched. This CDR3 is built from 14 residues. CDR3 sequence: CASRTGTGGNEQFF. CDR3 nucleotides: TGTGCCAGCAGAACCGGGACAGGGGGGAATGAGCAGTTCTTC.

At least ten counts were recorded for this clonotype. V usage is TRBV6-2 or TRBV6-3 and J usage is TRBJ2-1, with D perhaps TRBD2 (5 bases). Deletions cut 2 bases from V and 5 bases from J, with 16 bases between. This CDR3 has 16 amino acids. The germline gives CDR1 MNHEY, CDR2 SVGEGT. The CDR3 region is CASSYNRPPGNNEQFF. CDR3 nucleotides: TGTGCCAGCAGTTACAATCGGCCCCCCGGGAACAATGAGCAGTTCTTC.

This clonotype has just a few counts. The chain combines TRBV20-1 with TRBJ1-4; perhaps TRBD1 as D (5 bases). The germline gives CDR1 DFQATT, CDR2 SNEGSKA (reference sequence). This CDR3 spans 13 amino acids. V was shortened by 5 bases and J by 5 bases, with 12 bases between the two germline ends. The chain's CDR3 is CSAETARNEKLFF. Written as DNA, the CDR3 is TGCAGTGCTGAGACAGCCAGAAATGAAAAACTGTTTTTT.